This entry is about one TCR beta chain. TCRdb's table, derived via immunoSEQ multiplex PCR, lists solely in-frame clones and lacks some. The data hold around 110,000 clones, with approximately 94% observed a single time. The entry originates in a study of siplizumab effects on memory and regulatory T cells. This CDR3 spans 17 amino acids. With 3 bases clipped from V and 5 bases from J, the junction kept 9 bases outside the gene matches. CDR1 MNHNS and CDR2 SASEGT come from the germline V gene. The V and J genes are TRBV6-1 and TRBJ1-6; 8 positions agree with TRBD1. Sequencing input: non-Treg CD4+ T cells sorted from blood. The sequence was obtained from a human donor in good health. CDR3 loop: CASSDRQGSINNSPLHF. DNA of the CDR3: TGTGCCAGCAGTGACCGACAGGGGAGTATCAATAATTCACCCCTCCACTTT.